The 5 T cell receptor beta chains presented below share a single source sample, sequenced in a study of technical replicates of blood from several donors. Sequenced by immunoSEQ multiplex PCR; TCRdb stores in-frame clones only, minus some. This table holds fewer than 95,000 clones, approximately 95% found once. The specimen sequenced was T cells isolated from PBMCs. The receptors were gathered from a human donor in good health.

The rearrangement links TRBV28 to TRBJ2-2, with D perhaps TRBD2 (6 bases). Germline CDR1 MDHEN, CDR2 SYDVKM. This CDR3 has 17 residues. Deletions cut 0 bases from V and 0 bases from J, with 11 bases between. CDR3 sequence: CASSLWGLAANTGELFF. CDR3 nucleotides: TGTGCCAGCAGTTTATGGGGCTTAGCGGCGAACACCGGGGAGCTGTTTTTT.

J is TRBJ2-7 and V is TRBV5-1; D uncertain. This CDR3 is built from 12 residues. Trimming removed 1 base from V and 5 bases from J, with 7 bases in between. In germline, CDR1 is SGHRS, CDR2 YFSETQ. CDR3 sequence reads: CASSLTRNEQYF. The CDR3 nucleotides read TGCGCCAGCAGCTTGACGAGGAACGAGCAGTACTTC.

This clone was picked up a small number of times. V gene TRBV30 combines with J gene TRBJ1-5; perhaps TRBD1 as D (6 bases). V lost 1 base, J lost 4 bases, and 11 bases lay in between. This CDR3 has 14 amino acids. The V gene's germline CDR1 is GTSNPN and CDR2 SVGIG (reference sequence). CDR3 residues: CAWSGGTGNQPQHF. CDR3 nucleotides: TGTGCCTGGAGTGGGGGCACAGGGAATCAGCCCCAGCATTTT.

The chain is built from TRBV19 and TRBJ2-2; no clear D gene. CDR1 and CDR2 from the germline V gene are LNHDA and SQIVND (reference sequence). V lost 7 bases to trimming and J lost 3 bases, with 9 bases between them. The CDR3 is 13 residues long. As DNA, the CDR3 is TGTGCCAGTATCCCGTCCCACACCGGGGAGCTGTTTTTT. Its translation: CASIPSHTGELFF.

This clone showed up just once. This chain links TRBV27 with TRBJ2-7; tentative D call: TRBD1 (5 bases). The germline V gene has CDR1 MNHEY and CDR2 SMNVEV (reference sequence). V gave up 0 bases and J gave up 3 bases, with 9 bases separating them. CDR3 size: 14 residues. CDR3 loop: CASSLSGAGYEQYF. CDR3 DNA: TGTGCCAGCAGTTTATCAGGGGCCGGCTACGAGCAGTACTTC.